This T cell receptor beta chain came from a study of beta chain features in type 1 diabetes. Findings and caveats of the study: People with Type 1 diabetes carried modestly yet significantly shorter TCRB CDR3s in all four CD4+ subsets. PCR might favor shorter templates, equally in patients and controls.

V lost 5 bases and J lost 6; bases outside the gene matches: 7. This CDR3 contains 14 residues. Germline CDR1 is SEHNR and CDR2 is FQNEAQ (reference sequence). This clone turned up a few times. As yet, its antigen is unknown. TCRB transcripts that were expressed got sequenced, as all of the isolated RNA had been reverse transcribed. The average read count of naive, central memory and regulatory T cell samples was some 3.9 million. Generated by immunoSEQ multiplex PCR, the TCRdb table keeps only in-frame clones and is missing some. The table has approximately 44,000 clones, 65% to 70% seen once. Sampling consisted of one heparinised blood draw per donor, averaging around 120 mL. By way of CD45RO/CCR7/CD25/CD127/CD95/CD27, the CD4+ regulatory, stem cell-like memory, central memory and naive cells were sorted.

This clonotype was sampled from a woman aged 18 to 35 with type 1 diabetes. The sample was Tregs from blood. The V gene is TRBV7-9, the J gene TRBJ1-5, with TRBD1 matching over 7 bases. The CDR3 protein is CASSTDRIVQPQHF. The CDR3, as DNA: TGTGCCAGCAGCACGGACAGGATTGTTCAGCCCCAGCATTTT.